This TCR beta chain appears in the sequencing data of a study of beta chain features in type 1 diabetes. Study at large: The study examined about 100 million sorted cells across all samples. The study's findings and limits: Sequencing the cDNA could make cells with high TCR expression show up more than they should. TCRB repertoires of naive, central memory and Treg cells appeared more similar among patients than among healthy donors. At VDJ recombination sites, type 1 diabetes patients had fewer insertions and more deleted nucleotides.

This clone was counted a few times. Its antigen is currently unknown. The isolated RNA, all of it, was reverse transcribed, so expressed TCRB transcripts were what got sequenced. The repertoire was sequenced with immunoSEQ multiplex PCR; TCRdb's copy has only in-frame clones and lacks some. The table lists 150,000 to 200,000 clones, less than 9.5% of them singletons. The CDR3 length is 15 residues. CDR1 and CDR2 from the germline V gene are MNHNY and SVGAGI (reference sequence). Losses at the gene ends were 6 bases for V and 6 bases for J; bases not matched to a gene: 7. This receptor was identified in a woman under 30 in good health. The chain uses TRBV6-6 and TRBJ2-7; 14 positions match TRBD2. The source material was central memory CD4+ T cells from blood. CDR3 region: CASRRGGLAGAEQYF. The CDR3 DNA is TGTGCCAGCAGGCGCGGGGGACTAGCGGGAGCCGAGCAGTACTTC.